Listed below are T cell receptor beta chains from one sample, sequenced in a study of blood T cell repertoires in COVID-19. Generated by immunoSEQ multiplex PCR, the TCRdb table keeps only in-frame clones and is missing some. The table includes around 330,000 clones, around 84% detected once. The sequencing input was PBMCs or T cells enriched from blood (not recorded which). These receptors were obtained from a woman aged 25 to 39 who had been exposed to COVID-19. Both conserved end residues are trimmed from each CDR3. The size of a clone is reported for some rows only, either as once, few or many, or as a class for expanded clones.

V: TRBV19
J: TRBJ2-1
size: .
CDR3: ASAFYGTSGRNNEQF

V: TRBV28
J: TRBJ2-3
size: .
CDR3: ASSGRRQGLSTDTQY

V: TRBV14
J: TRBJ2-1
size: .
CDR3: ASSQAGGSWRINSYNEQF

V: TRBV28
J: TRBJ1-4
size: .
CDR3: ASRPQGVRNEKLF

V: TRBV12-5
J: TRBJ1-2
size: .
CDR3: ASGFGGEDYGYT

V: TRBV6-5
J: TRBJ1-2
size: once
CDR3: ASRPTWDHRGGYT

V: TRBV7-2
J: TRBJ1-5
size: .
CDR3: ASSSWTAYSNQPQH

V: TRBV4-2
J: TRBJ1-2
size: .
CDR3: ASSQVRAGGIYGYT

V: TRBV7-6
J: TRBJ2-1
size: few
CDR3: ASSLSTGGVYNEQF

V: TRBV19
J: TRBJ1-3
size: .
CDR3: ASSSLSGPSGNTIY

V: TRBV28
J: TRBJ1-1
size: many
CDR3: ASSSYTEAF

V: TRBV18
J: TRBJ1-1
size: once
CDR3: ASSPDRTNTEAF

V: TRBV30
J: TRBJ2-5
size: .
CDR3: AWSLLTGFETQY

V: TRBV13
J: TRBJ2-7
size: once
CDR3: ASSEGATYEQY

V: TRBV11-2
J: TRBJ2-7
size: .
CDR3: ATNRGPTYEQY

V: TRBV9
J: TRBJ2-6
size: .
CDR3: ASSARDRGNGANVLT

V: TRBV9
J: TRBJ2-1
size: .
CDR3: ASSVNAGSYNEQF

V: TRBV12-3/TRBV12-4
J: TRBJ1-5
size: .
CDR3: ASGRAGNQPQH

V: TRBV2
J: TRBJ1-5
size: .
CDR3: ASSTGTGLNQPQH

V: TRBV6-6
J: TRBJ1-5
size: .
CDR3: ASSRGTAHASNQPQH

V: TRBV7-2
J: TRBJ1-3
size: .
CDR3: ASSLDSTPGNTIY

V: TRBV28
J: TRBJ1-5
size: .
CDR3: ASNTRGYSNQPQH

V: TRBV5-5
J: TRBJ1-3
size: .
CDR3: ASSSEGNTIY

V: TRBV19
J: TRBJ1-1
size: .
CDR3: ASPNRGNTEAF

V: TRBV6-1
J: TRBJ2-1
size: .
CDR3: ASSEREQVYNEQF

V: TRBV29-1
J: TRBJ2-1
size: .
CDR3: SANTGTGATDEQF

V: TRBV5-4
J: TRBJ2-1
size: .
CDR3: ASSTYGTGGGNEQF